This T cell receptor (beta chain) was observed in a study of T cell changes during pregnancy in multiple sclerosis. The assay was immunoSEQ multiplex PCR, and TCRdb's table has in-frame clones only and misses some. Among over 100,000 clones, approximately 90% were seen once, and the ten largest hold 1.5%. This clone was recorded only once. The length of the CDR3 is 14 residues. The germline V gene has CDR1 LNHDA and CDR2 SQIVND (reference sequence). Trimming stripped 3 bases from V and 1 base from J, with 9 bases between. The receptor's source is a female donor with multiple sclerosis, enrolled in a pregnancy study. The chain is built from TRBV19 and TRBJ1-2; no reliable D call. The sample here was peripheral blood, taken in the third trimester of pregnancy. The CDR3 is CASSMRANNYGYTF. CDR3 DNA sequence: TGTGCCAGTAGTATGCGGGCCAATAACTATGGCTACACCTTC.